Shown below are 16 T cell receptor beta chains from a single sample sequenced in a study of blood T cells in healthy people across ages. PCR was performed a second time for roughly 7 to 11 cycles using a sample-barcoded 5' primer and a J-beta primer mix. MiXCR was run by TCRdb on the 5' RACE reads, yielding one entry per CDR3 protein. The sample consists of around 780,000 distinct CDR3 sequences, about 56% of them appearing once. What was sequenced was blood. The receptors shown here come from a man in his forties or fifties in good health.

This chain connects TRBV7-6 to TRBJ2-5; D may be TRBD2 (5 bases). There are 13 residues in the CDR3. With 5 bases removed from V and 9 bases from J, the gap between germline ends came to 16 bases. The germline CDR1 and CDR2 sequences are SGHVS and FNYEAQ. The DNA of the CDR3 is TGTGCCAGCAGCGTAGGTAGCGACGGTGCCCAGTACTTC. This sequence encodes CASSVGSDGAQYF.

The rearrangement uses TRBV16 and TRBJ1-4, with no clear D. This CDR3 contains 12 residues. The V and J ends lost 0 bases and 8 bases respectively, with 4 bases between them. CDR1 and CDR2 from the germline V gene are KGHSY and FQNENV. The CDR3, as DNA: TGTGCCAGCAGCCAATCGTCGGAAAAACTGTTTTTT. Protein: CASSQSSEKLFF.

CDR3 protein: CAISGTAGETYNEQFF. The CDR3 DNA is TGTGCCATCAGTGGAACAGCTGGGGAAACCTACAATGAGCAGTTCTTC. The chain employs TRBV10-3 and TRBJ2-1; D is unclear. The CDR3 runs 16 residues. V was shortened by 4 bases and J by 2 bases, with 15 bases between the two germline ends. Germline lookup yields CDR1 ENHRY and CDR2 SYGVKD.

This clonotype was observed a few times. Here the CDR3 reads CSATGTASWEQYF. CDR3 in DNA: TGCAGTGCCACCGGGACTGCGTCATGGGAGCAGTACTTC. This chain links TRBV20-1 with TRBJ2-7; TRBD2 is a possible D gene (6 bases). The V gene's germline CDR1 is DFQATT and CDR2 SNEGSKA (reference sequence). The CDR3 loop spans 13 amino acids. V was clipped by 6 bases and J by 7 bases, with 19 bases between them.

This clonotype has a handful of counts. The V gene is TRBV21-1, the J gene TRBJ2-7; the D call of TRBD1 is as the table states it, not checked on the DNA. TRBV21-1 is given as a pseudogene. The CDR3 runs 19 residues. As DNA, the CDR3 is TGTGCCAGCAGCAAATGCTTGTTTAGTAACCGGGGGGGAGACTACGAGCAGTACTTC. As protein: CASSKCLFSNRGGDYEQYF.

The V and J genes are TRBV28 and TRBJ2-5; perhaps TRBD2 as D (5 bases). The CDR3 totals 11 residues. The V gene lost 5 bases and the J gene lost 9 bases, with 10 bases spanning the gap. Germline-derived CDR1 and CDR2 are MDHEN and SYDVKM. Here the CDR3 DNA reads TGTGCCAGCAGTCAACCGGGGTCCCAGTACTTC. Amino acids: CASSQPGSQYF.

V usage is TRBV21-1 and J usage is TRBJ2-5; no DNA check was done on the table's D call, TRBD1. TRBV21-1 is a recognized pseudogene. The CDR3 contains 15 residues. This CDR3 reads CASSKGGILGETQYF. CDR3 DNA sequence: TGTGCCAGCAGCAAGGGGGGCATTTTGGGAGAGACCCAGTACTTC.

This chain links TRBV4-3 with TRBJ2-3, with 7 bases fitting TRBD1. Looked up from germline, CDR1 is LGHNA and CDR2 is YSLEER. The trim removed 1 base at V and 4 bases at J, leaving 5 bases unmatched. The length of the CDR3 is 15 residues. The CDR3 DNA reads TGCGCCAGCAGCCAAGGAGGGGGCATCCCAGATACGCAGTATTTT. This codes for CASSQGGGIPDTQYF.

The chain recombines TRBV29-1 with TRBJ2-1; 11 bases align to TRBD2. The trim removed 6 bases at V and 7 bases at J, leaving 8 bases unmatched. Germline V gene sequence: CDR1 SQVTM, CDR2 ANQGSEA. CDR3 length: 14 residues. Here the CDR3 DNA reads TGCAGCGTGATGGGACTAGCGGTCGGTAATGAGCAGTTCTTC. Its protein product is CSVMGLAVGNEQFF.

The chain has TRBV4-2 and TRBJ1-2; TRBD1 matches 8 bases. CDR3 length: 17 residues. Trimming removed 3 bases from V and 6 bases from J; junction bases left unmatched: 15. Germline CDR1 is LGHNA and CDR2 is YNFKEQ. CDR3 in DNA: TGTGCCAGCAGCCACCGACCACAGGGGGTAATTACGGATGGCTACACCTTC. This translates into CASSHRPQGVITDGYTF.

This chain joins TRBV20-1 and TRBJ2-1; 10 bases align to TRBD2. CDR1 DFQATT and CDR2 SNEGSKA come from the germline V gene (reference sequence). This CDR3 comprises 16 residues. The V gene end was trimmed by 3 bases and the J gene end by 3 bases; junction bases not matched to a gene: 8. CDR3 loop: CSARDKREGLYNEQFF. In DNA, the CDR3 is TGCAGTGCTAGGGATAAGCGGGAGGGCCTCTACAATGAGCAGTTCTTC.

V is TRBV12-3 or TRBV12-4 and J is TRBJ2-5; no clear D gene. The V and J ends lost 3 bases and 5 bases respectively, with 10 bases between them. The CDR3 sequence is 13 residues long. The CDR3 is CASSFIMGETQYF. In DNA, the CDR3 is TGTGCCAGCAGTTTCATAATGGGGGAGACCCAGTACTTC.

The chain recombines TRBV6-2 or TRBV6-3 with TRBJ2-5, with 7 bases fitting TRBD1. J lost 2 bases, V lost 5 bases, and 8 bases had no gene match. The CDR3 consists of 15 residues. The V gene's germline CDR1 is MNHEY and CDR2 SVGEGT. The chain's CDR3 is CASSTHRDRQETQYF. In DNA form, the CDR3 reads TGTGCCAGCAGTACCCACCGGGACAGACAAGAGACCCAGTACTTC.

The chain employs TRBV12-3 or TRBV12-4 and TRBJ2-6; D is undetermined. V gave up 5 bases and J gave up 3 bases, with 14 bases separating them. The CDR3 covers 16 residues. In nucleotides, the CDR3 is TGTGCCAGCAGTCCCCCTTGGGGTTTTGGGGCCAACGTCCTGACTTTC. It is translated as CASSPPWGFGANVLTF.

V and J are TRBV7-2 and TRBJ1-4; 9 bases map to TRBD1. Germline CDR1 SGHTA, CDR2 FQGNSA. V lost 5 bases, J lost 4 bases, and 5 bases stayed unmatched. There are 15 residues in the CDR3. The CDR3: CASSRQGGHNEKLFF. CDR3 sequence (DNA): TGTGCCAGCAGCCGACAGGGGGGACATAATGAAAAACTGTTTTTT.

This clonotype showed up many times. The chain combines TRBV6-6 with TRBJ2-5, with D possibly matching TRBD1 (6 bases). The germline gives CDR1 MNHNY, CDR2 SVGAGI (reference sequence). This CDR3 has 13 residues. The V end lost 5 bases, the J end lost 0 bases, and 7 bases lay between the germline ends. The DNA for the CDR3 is TGTGCCAGCAGTAGGGGGAACCAAGAGACCCAGTACTTC. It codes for CASSRGNQETQYF.